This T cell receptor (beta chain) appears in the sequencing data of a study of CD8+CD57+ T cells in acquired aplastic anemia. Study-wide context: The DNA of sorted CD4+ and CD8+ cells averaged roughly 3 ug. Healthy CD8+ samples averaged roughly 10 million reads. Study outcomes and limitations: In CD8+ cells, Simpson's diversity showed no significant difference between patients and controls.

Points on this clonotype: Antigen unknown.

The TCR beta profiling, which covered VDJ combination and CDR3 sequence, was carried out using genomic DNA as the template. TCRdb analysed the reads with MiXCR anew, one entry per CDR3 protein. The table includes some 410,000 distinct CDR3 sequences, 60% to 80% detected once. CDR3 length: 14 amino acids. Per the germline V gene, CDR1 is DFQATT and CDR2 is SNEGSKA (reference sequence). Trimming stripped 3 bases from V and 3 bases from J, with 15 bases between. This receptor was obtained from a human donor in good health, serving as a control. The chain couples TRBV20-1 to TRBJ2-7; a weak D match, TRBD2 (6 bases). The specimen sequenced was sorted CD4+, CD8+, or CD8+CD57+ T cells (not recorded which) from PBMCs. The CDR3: CSASEPAGLYEQYF. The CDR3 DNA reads TGCAGTGCTAGCGAACCAGCGGGTCTCTACGAGCAGTACTTC.